This T cell receptor beta chain was sequenced for a study of T cell responses to AZD1222 COVID-19 vaccine. Study at large: Investigators merged groups given second doses at roughly 4 or roughly 12 weeks. Study-wide points: Per reports, nearly half of all spike-specific TCRs target regions that are unmutated in variants.

This clone came up once. Its antigen remains unidentified. The table came from immunoSEQ multiplex PCR; TCRdb's copy has only in-frame clones and leaves some out. The table shows about 120,000 clones, with 80% to 95% occurring only once. V trimming: 5 bases; J trimming: 5 bases; junction bases outside the gene matches: 5. This CDR3 has 13 amino acids. Looked up from germline, CDR1 is SGHTA and CDR2 is FQGNSA. V and J are TRBV7-2 and TRBJ1-1; TRBD1 agrees at 7 bases. Material: peripheral blood, obtained on day 0 of AZD1222 vaccination. The sequence was obtained from an adult in good health. CDR3 in DNA: TGTGCCAGCAGCGTACGACAGGGTACTGAAGCTTTCTTT. This translates into CASSVRQGTEAFF. Full variable domain (outside the CDR3, taken from reference TRBV7-2 and TRBJ1-1): GAGVSQSPSNKVTEKGKDVELRCDPISGHTALYWYRQSLGQGLEFLIYFQGNSAPDKSGLPSDRFSAERTGGSVSTLTIQRTQQEDSAVYLCASSVRQGTEAFFGQGTRLTVV.